The source of this TCR beta chain is a study of blood T cell repertoires in COVID-19. The overall study: Specimens from acute and convalescent COVID-19 originated in the United States, Italy and Spain.

Cohort allocation depended upon clinical history that participants reported. Symptom resolution, clearance, or two negative PCRs marked donors in Cohort 3 as recovered. CDR1 and CDR2 from the germline V gene are LNHNV and YYDKDF (reference sequence). CDR3 length: 15 residues. Trimming pared 1 base from V and 7 bases from J, leaving 14 bases between. In the original analysis: Cell counts per sample came from amplifying reference gene primers. TCRdb keeps only in-frame clones here, not all; method: immunoSEQ multiplex PCR. For V, J and clone size, that table is used; D and trimming come from the DNA. This sample has about 260,000 clones, with 85% to 90% found just once.

The source material was PBMCs or T cells enriched from blood (not recorded which). The TCR was taken from a woman aged 18 to 35 who had recovered from COVID-19. J is TRBJ1-5 and V is TRBV15; the D gene is possibly TRBD1 (6 bases). The CDR3 region is CATSRGAGALQPQHF. CDR3 DNA sequence: TGTGCCACCAGCAGAGGGGCAGGGGCCCTACAGCCCCAGCATTTT.